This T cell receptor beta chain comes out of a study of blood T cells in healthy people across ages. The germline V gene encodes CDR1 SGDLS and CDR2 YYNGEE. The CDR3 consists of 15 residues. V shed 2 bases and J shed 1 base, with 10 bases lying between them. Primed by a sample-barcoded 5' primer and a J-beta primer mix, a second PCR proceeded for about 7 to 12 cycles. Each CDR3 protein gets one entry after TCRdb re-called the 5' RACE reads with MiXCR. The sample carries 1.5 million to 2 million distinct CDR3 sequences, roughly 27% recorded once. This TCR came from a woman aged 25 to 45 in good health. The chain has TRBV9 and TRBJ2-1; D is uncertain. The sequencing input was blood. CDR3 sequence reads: CASSVRAESYNEQFF. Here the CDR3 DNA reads TGTGCCAGCAGCGTCCGAGCCGAATCCTACAATGAGCAGTTCTTC.